These T cell receptor beta chains were read from a single sample in a study of shared clonotypes between healthy human individuals. Clones were read by immunoSEQ multiplex PCR, and TCRdb kept only the in-frame ones, dropping some. The sample lists roughly 2.2 million clones, more than 85% seen once, with 0.35% to 0.45% in the top ten. The sample comprised naive CD4+ T cells from PBMCs. These receptors all come from a young man in good health. Some clones in this sample may be carry-over from other donors' samples. The conserved cysteine and the conserved F or W are not part of the CDR3 here. Fields, in order: D gene, J gene, V gene, CDR3 protein. A D gene is named only where the DNA matches it firmly.

D gene: NA; J gene: TRBJ2-7; V gene: TRBV28; CDR3 protein: ASGPGHSYEQY
D gene: TRBD1; J gene: TRBJ1-2; V gene: TRBV28; CDR3 protein: ASSLSTGDYGYT
D gene: NA; J gene: TRBJ1-2; V gene: TRBV27; CDR3 protein: ASSLGGTPYGYT
D gene: NA; J gene: TRBJ1-2; V gene: TRBV6-5; CDR3 protein: ASSYGQDYGYT
D gene: TRBD1; J gene: TRBJ2-1; V gene: TRBV7-2; CDR3 protein: ASSATGTDYNEQF
D gene: TRBD2; J gene: TRBJ2-1; V gene: TRBV5-4; CDR3 protein: ASSPGLAGAGEQF
D gene: TRBD2; J gene: TRBJ2-1; V gene: TRBV28; CDR3 protein: ASRWTSGYNEQF
D gene: TRBD2; J gene: TRBJ2-7; V gene: TRBV6-5; CDR3 protein: ASSQTSAGSYEQY
D gene: NA; J gene: TRBJ1-5; V gene: TRBV6-1; CDR3 protein: ASRRNSNQPQH
D gene: NA; J gene: TRBJ2-4; V gene: TRBV27; CDR3 protein: ASSAGKNIQY
D gene: NA; J gene: TRBJ1-1; V gene: TRBV1; CDR3 protein: TSSQDLSVLSETEAF
D gene: NA; J gene: TRBJ2-2; V gene: TRBV9; CDR3 protein: ASSPLGVLGTGELF
D gene: TRBD2; J gene: TRBJ2-3; V gene: TRBV4-2; CDR3 protein: ASSQVGSGRSSTDTQY
D gene: NA; J gene: TRBJ2-3; V gene: TRBV18; CDR3 protein: ASSRGVGDTQY
D gene: NA; J gene: TRBJ2-7; V gene: TRBV1; CDR3 protein: TSSRKSAGGPPIEQY
D gene: NA; J gene: TRBJ1-1; V gene: TRBV29-1; CDR3 protein: SVPQARITEAF
D gene: TRBD2; J gene: TRBJ2-1; V gene: TRBV20-1; CDR3 protein: SSGGYNEQF
D gene: TRBD1; J gene: TRBJ1-2; V gene: TRBV18; CDR3 protein: ASSHNTGTGALGYGYT
D gene: NA; J gene: TRBJ1-5; V gene: TRBV25-1; CDR3 protein: ASSERLNQPQH
D gene: NA; J gene: TRBJ2-2; V gene: TRBV27; CDR3 protein: ASSLIGQLGELF
D gene: NA; J gene: TRBJ2-3; V gene: TRBV4-2; CDR3 protein: ASSQLRADRTEIDTQY
D gene: NA; J gene: TRBJ2-7; V gene: TRBV5-1; CDR3 protein: ASSNPGAEYEQY
D gene: NA; J gene: TRBJ1-4; V gene: TRBV11-2; CDR3 protein: ASSLVGRVNEKLF
D gene: NA; J gene: TRBJ2-7; V gene: TRBV6-5; CDR3 protein: ASSPPGAGRYEQY
D gene: NA; J gene: TRBJ1-1; V gene: TRBV29-1; CDR3 protein: SVEGRAGGRTEAF
D gene: TRBD1; J gene: TRBJ2-7; V gene: TRBV9; CDR3 protein: ASSVVRRTDRVNSYEQY
D gene: TRBD2; J gene: TRBJ2-3; V gene: TRBV27; CDR3 protein: ASSWTSGKDTDTQY
D gene: NA; J gene: TRBJ1-2; V gene: TRBV6-5; CDR3 protein: ASSYSGQGIYYGYT
D gene: NA; J gene: TRBJ2-7; V gene: TRBV5-5; CDR3 protein: ASSLRNYEQY
D gene: NA; J gene: TRBJ1-4; V gene: TRBV15; CDR3 protein: ATSMGGPNEKLF
D gene: NA; J gene: TRBJ1-2; V gene: TRBV10-3; CDR3 protein: AISDPQRGASLYT
D gene: NA; J gene: TRBJ2-1; V gene: TRBV5-4; CDR3 protein: ASSQGTTGYLDEQF
D gene: TRBD2; J gene: TRBJ2-1; V gene: TRBV28; CDR3 protein: ASSFSGRAYNEQF
D gene: NA; J gene: TRBJ1-5; V gene: TRBV30; CDR3 protein: AWSIRGGGQPQH
D gene: NA; J gene: TRBJ2-4; V gene: TRBV28; CDR3 protein: ASSHGGGKNIQY
D gene: TRBD1; J gene: TRBJ1-5; V gene: TRBV30; CDR3 protein: ASGVRRGRRSNQPQH
D gene: NA; J gene: TRBJ1-1; V gene: TRBV10-3; CDR3 protein: AISPSNPDTEAF
D gene: NA; J gene: TRBJ1-2; V gene: TRBV6-5; CDR3 protein: ASSYSSVMDYGYT
D gene: NA; J gene: TRBJ1-3; V gene: TRBV2; CDR3 protein: AIPVSSGNTIY
D gene: NA; J gene: TRBJ1-2; V gene: TRBV11-2; CDR3 protein: ASSLRAGPPYYGYT
D gene: TRBD1; J gene: TRBJ1-4; V gene: TRBV6-6; CDR3 protein: ASSYPPGGPGKLF
D gene: NA; J gene: TRBJ1-2; V gene: TRBV18; CDR3 protein: ASSPRQDDGYT
D gene: TRBD1; J gene: TRBJ2-1; V gene: TRBV5-5; CDR3 protein: ASSFRMFDQGAWNEQF
D gene: TRBD1; J gene: TRBJ2-1; V gene: TRBV28; CDR3 protein: AVLRDRGEVKF
D gene: NA; J gene: TRBJ2-1; V gene: TRBV19; CDR3 protein: ASSSTGWPNEQF
D gene: NA; J gene: TRBJ2-5; V gene: TRBV21-1; CDR3 protein: AGTTQGGSLTEETQY
D gene: NA; J gene: TRBJ2-3; V gene: TRBV15; CDR3 protein: ATSRGGRGALGTQY